The 21 T cell receptor beta chains in this list originate from one sample, sequenced in a study of blood T cell repertoires in COVID-19. Data came from immunoSEQ multiplex PCR; TCRdb stores just in-frame clones and leaves some out. The table includes about 220,000 clones, around 85% detected once. The specimen was peripheral blood. These receptors all come from a man aged 40-49 years with acute or convalescent COVID-19.

This rearrangement joins TRBV24-1 to TRBJ1-1; 7 bases map to TRBD1. This CDR3 is 15 amino acids long. Trimming cost V 3 bases and J 5 bases; bases outside gene matches: 8. Germline-derived CDR1 and CDR2 are KGHDR and SFDVKD. This CDR3 reads CATSDTRTGLTEAFF. The CDR3 DNA reads TGTGCCACCAGTGATACCAGGACAGGTTTAACTGAAGCTTTCTTT.

This chain links TRBV10-3 with TRBJ1-2; 9 bases are a match to TRBD1. The CDR3 consists of 14 residues. Per the germline V gene, CDR1 is ENHRY and CDR2 is SYGVKD. With V trimmed by 6 bases and J by 3 bases, 5 bases remained unmatched. The CDR3, as DNA: TGTGCCATCAGGGACAGGGGTTTTGACTATGGCTACACCTTC. It encodes CAIRDRGFDYGYTF.

The chain recombines TRBV11-2 with TRBJ1-2, with unresolved D. The CDR3 contains 14 residues. Germline CDR1 and CDR2: SGHAT and FQNNGV. With 1 base removed from V and 3 bases from J, the gap between germline ends came to 9 bases. The CDR3 nucleotides are TGTGCCAGCAGCTTAGTCGGTGTTCACTATGGCTACACCTTC. Translated: CASSLVGVHYGYTF. Full variable domain (missing parts from reference TRBV11-2 and TRBJ1-2): EAGVAQSPRYKIIEKRQSVAFWCNPISGHATLYWYQQILGQGPKLLIQFQNNGVVDDSQLPKDRFSAERLKGVDSTLKIQPAKLEDSAVYLCASSLVGVHYGYTFGSGTRLTVV.

The rearrangement uses TRBV28 and TRBJ2-7; maybe TRBD1 (6 bases). The CDR3 consists of 13 residues. The V gene's germline CDR1 is MDHEN and CDR2 SYDVKM. The ends were cut back, 7 bases at V and 7 bases at J, with 17 bases in the middle. CDR3 DNA: TGTGCCAGCACCTACGGCAGGGGTTGGGAGCAGTACTTC. It is translated as CASTYGRGWEQYF.

This chain links TRBV10-2 with TRBJ2-7, with TRBD1 identical over 12 bases. With V trimmed by 7 bases and J by 4 bases, 8 bases remained unmatched. The CDR3 has 15 amino acids. CDR1 WSHSY and CDR2 SAAADI come from the germline V gene. The CDR3 region has the DNA TGCGCCAGCAATCCGGGACAGGGGGCGAAGTACGAGCAGTACTTC. This encodes CASNPGQGAKYEQYF.

The chain is built from TRBV4-2 and TRBJ1-1; D possibly corresponds to TRBD1 (6 bases). The germline V gene encodes CDR1 LGHNA and CDR2 YNFKEQ. The CDR3 extends over 16 amino acids. With 4 bases removed from V and 9 bases from J, the gap between germline ends came to 24 bases. In DNA form, the CDR3 reads TGTGCCAGCAGCCCCGACGGACAGTTATCACGAGTTAAAGCTTTCTTT. It codes for CASSPDGQLSRVKAFF.

The chain recombines TRBV2 with TRBJ2-1; 7 bases map to TRBD2. V dropped 7 bases and J dropped 2; count of bases not matched to a gene: 5. Germline V gene lookup returns CDR1 SNHLY and CDR2 FYNNEI. The CDR3 is made up of 14 amino acids. The CDR3 region is CASNNGGAYNEQFF. In nucleotides, the CDR3 is TGTGCCAGCAACAATGGGGGGGCCTACAATGAGCAGTTCTTC.

The V gene is TRBV6-5, the J gene TRBJ2-1, with 7 bases lining up with TRBD2. This CDR3 is 15 amino acids long. Germline lookup yields CDR1 MNHEY and CDR2 SVGAGI. J was trimmed by 7 bases and V by 1 base; bases with no gene match: 7. CDR3 region: CASSYFGGSNNEQFF. CDR3 DNA: TGTGCCAGCAGTTACTTTGGCGGGAGCAATAATGAGCAGTTCTTC.

V is TRBV19 and J is TRBJ1-2; 8 nucleotides match TRBD1. This CDR3 is built from 14 residues. Looked up from germline, CDR1 is LNHDA and CDR2 is SQIVND (reference sequence). After removal of 5 bases from V and 4 bases from J, the junction contained 6 bases not matched to a gene. In DNA form, the CDR3 reads TGTGCCAGTAGTGTCCAGGGGGCGGGCTATGGCTACACCTTC. Translation: CASSVQGAGYGYTF.

The chain uses TRBV3-1 (or the pseudogene TRBV3-2) and TRBJ1-3, with D unresolved. Germline values: CDR1 LGHDT, CDR2 YNNKEL (reference sequence). This CDR3 is built from 15 residues. V was clipped by 6 bases and J by 0 bases, with 12 bases between them. CDR3 sequence reads: CASRLSVLSGNTIYF. Written as DNA, the CDR3 is TGTGCCAGCAGGCTCAGCGTCCTCTCTGGAAACACCATATATTTT.

The chain joins TRBV5-1 to TRBJ1-5; weak D call: TRBD1 (6 bases). Trimming shortened V by 4 bases and J by 2 bases, and 10 bases separated the two germline ends. The germline CDR1 and CDR2 sequences are SGHRS and YFSETQ. The CDR3 extends over 14 amino acids. CDR3: CASSDSGGNQPQHF. CDR3 sequence (DNA): TGCGCCAGCAGCGACTCAGGGGGCAATCAGCCCCAGCATTTT. Based on the CDR3 plus reference TRBV5-1 and TRBJ1-5, the full variable domain is KAGVTQTPRYLIKTRGQQVTLSCSPISGHRSVSWYQQTPGQGLQFLFEYFSETQRNKGNFPGRFSGRQFSNSRSEMNVSTLELGDSALYLCASSDSGGNQPQHFGDGTRLSIL.

The chain has TRBV6-5 and TRBJ1-2; no firm D call. Trimming took off 6 bases at V and 4 bases at J, with 12 bases between the two ends. CDR1 is MNHEY and CDR2 is SVGAGI in the germline V gene. The CDR3 has 13 residues. Here the CDR3 reads CASSLGGIYGYTF. Here the CDR3 DNA reads TGTGCCAGCAGCCTCGGAGGAATCTATGGCTACACCTTC.

DNA for the CDR3: TGTGCCAGCAGTCCAGGTTCTGAGACCCAGTACTTC. Residues: CASSPGSETQYF. The chain carries TRBV2 and TRBJ2-5, with D unresolved. The CDR3 has 12 amino acids. CDR1 and CDR2 from the germline V gene are SNHLY and FYNNEI. Trimming cost V 5 bases and J 5 bases, with 9 bases left between them.

The V and J genes are TRBV9 and TRBJ2-7; no firm D call. The V and J ends lost 1 base and 2 bases respectively, with 10 bases between them. CDR1 SGDLS and CDR2 YYNGEE come from the germline V gene. This CDR3 spans 14 amino acids. CDR3 sequence reads: CASSVRGQTYEQYF. As DNA, the CDR3 is TGTGCCAGCAGCGTACGTGGCCAGACCTACGAGCAGTACTTC. The full variable domain, completed using reference TRBV9 and TRBJ2-7, is DSGVTQTPKHLITATGQRVTLRCSPRSGDLSVYWYQQSLDQGLQFLIQYYNGEERAKGNILERFSAQQFPDLHSELNLSSLELGDSALYFCASSVRGQTYEQYFGPGTRLTVT.

A remark on this clone: An end of the junction does not agree with germline; a read error may underlie this. The chain has TRBV30 and TRBJ2-3; 15 bases are a match to TRBD2. The CDR3 is 13 amino acids. The germline V gene encodes CDR1 GTSNPN and CDR2 SVGIG (reference sequence). CDR3 amino acids: CGTSGGRTDTQYF. CDR3 nucleotide sequence: TGCGGGACTAGCGGGGGGCGCACAGATACGCAGTATTTT.

The chain combines TRBV2 with TRBJ1-1, with a tentative D call TRBD1 (5 bases). This CDR3 spans 14 amino acids. Germline V gene sequence: CDR1 SNHLY, CDR2 FYNNEI. The V and J ends lost 7 bases and 0 bases respectively, with 12 bases between them. The chain's CDR3 is CASTYGHMNTEAFF. In DNA form, the CDR3 reads TGTGCCAGCACGTACGGACATATGAACACTGAAGCTTTCTTT.

The chain carries TRBV7-9 and TRBJ1-6; maybe TRBD1 (5 bases). The CDR3 covers 15 residues. Trimming pared 0 bases from V and 6 bases from J, leaving 9 bases between. Per germline, CDR1 SEHNR and CDR2 FQNEAQ (reference sequence). In nucleotides, the CDR3 is TGTGCCAGCAGCTTAGCGCCGACAGTTAATTCACCCCTCCACTTT. Translation gives CASSLAPTVNSPLHF.

As regards this clone: Within the sample, other DNA sequences also encode this same CDR3. This chain uses TRBV4-3 with TRBJ1-1, with D perhaps TRBD1 (5 bases). In germline, CDR1 is LGHNA, CDR2 YSLEER. The CDR3 is made up of 13 amino acids. V was trimmed by 4 bases and J by 4 bases, leaving 10 bases between them. The DNA of the CDR3 is TGCGCCAGCAGCCCCAGGGTGGCCACTGAAGCTTTCTTT. This encodes CASSPRVATEAFF.

This chain links TRBV28 with TRBJ2-5; weak D call: TRBD1 (7 bases). The CDR3 contains 15 residues. Germline values: CDR1 MDHEN, CDR2 SYDVKM. Trimming took 4 bases from V and 1 from J, leaving 13 bases between them. The CDR3: CASSSAGGGQETQYF. CDR3 nucleotides: TGTGCCAGCAGTTCGGCAGGGGGAGGCCAAGAGACCCAGTACTTC.

This chain joins TRBV28 and TRBJ2-7; tentative D call: TRBD1 (6 bases). The CDR3 loop spans 15 amino acids. V lost 4 bases, J lost 2 bases, and 15 bases lay in between. Germline V lookup: CDR1 MDHEN, CDR2 SYDVKM. CDR3 amino acids: CASSSPGHSTYEQYF. The CDR3 DNA reads TGTGCCAGCAGTTCCCCGGGACACAGTACCTACGAGCAGTACTTC.

The genes are TRBV3-1 (or the pseudogene TRBV3-2) and TRBJ1-5; D is undetermined. Germline assignment: CDR1 LGHDT and CDR2 YNNKEL (reference sequence). V shed 1 base and J shed 0 bases, with 7 bases lying between them. CDR3 length equals 15 residues. CDR3 nucleotides: TGTGCCAGCAGCCAAGGGGCCCTTAGCAATCAGCCCCAGCATTTT. Amino acid sequence: CASSQGALSNQPQHF.